The source of this T cell receptor (beta chain) is a study of blood T cell repertoires in COVID-19. Study-wide context: PBMCs, B-cell-depleted T cells, or T cells were the source of the cDNA or gDNA that made up the material.

V lost 4 bases, J lost 7 bases, and 8 bases stayed unmatched. The CDR3 spans 15 residues. In germline, CDR1 is MGHDK, CDR2 SYGVNS. As processed by the authors: From reference gene primer amplification, estimates of nucleated cell counts were derived. The method was immunoSEQ multiplex PCR; TCRdb's version includes in-frame clones alone and lacks a portion of them. The DNA gave D and trimming, while V, J and clone size come from that table. The sample includes around 120,000 clones, roughly 90% seen only once; the top ten take approximately 8%. This receptor was obtained from a man in his fifties with acute or convalescent COVID-19. The rearrangement links TRBV25-1 to TRBJ2-2; 8 nucleotides match TRBD2. The sequenced material came from peripheral blood. The CDR3 here is CASSGWTSSRGELFF. CDR3 in DNA: TGTGCCAGCAGTGGGTGGACTAGCAGCCGCGGGGAGCTGTTTTTT.